This T cell receptor beta chain was retrieved from a study of CD8 T cells in ankylosing spondylitis. Each TCR beta library was made by quantitative 5'-RACE that incorporated molecular barcodes. Using its own MiXCR run on the 5' RACE reads, TCRdb lists one record per CDR3 protein. Here the sample spans hundreds of thousands of distinct CDR3 sequences, about 13% being singletons. To note about this clonotype: Its antigen is as yet unknown.

Study results and caveats: The clones that were linked to disease were reported to be significantly enriched in matched synovial fluid samples from ankylosing spondylitis patients. Several highly homologous variants made up a TCR beta motif that seemed to typify ankylosing spondylitis blood.

Germline V gene lookup returns CDR1 SGHAT and CDR2 FQDESV (reference sequence). After removal of 5 bases from V and 0 bases from J, the junction contained 11 bases not matched to a gene. This CDR3 is 18 amino acids long. This TCR came from a male donor with ankylosing spondylitis. What was sequenced was blood, either unsorted or a sorted T cell fraction (not recorded which). J is TRBJ2-7 and V is TRBV11-1; TRBD2 aligns across 12 bases. CDR3 nucleotides: TGTGCCAGCAGCACCTCTTCGGGACTAGCGGGTTTCTCCTACGAGCAGTACTTC. Amino acid sequence: CASSTSSGLAGFSYEQYF.